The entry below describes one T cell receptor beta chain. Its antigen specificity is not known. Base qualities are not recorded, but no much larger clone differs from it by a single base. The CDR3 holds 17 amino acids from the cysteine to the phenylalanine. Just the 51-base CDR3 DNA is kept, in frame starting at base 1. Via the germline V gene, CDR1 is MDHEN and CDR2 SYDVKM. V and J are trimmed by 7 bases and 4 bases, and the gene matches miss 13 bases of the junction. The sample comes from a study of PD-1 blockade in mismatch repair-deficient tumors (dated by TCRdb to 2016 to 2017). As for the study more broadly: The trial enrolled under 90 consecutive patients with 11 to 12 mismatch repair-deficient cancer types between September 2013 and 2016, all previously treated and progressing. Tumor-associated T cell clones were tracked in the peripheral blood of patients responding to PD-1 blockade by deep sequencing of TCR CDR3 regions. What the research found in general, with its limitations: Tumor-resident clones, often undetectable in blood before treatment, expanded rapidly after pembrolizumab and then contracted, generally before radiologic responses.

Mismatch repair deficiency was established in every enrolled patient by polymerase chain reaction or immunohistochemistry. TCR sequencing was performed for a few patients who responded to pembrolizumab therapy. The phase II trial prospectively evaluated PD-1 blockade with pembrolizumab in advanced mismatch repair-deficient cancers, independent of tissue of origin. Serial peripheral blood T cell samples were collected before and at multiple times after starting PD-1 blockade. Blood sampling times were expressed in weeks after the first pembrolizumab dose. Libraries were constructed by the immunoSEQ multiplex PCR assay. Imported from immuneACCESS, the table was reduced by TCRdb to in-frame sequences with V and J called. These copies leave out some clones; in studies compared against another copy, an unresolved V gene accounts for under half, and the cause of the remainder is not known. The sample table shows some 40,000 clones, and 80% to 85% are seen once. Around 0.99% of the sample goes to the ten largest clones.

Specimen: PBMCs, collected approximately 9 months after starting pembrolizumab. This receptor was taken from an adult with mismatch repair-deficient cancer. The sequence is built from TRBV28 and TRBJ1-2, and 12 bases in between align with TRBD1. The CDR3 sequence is CASIYKTGTGGFYGYTF. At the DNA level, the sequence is TGTGCCAGCATTTATAAGACCGGGACAGGGGGCTTCTATGGCTACACCTTC.